These 8 T cell receptor beta chains were sequenced from one sample in a study of blood T cell repertoires in COVID-19. Clones were sequenced by immunoSEQ multiplex PCR, and TCRdb holds only the in-frame ones, with some missing. The sample carries around 130,000 clones, 75% to 90% recorded once. The sequencing input was PBMCs or T cells enriched from blood (not recorded which). The source of these receptors is a man aged 30-40 years who had recovered from COVID-19.

The V gene is TRBV7-3, the J gene TRBJ1-1, with D possibly TRBD1 on 5 matching bases. CDR1 is SGHTA, CDR2 FQGTGA, per germline. The CDR3 is 13 residues long. V gave up 5 bases and J gave up 2 bases, with 9 bases separating them. The CDR3 region has the DNA TGTGCCAGCAGCCTACAGGTCAACACTGAAGCTTTCTTT. Protein sequence: CASSLQVNTEAFF.

The V call is TRBV10-1, the J call TRBJ2-2, with TRBD2 identical over 11 bases. Germline V gene lookup returns CDR1 WNHNN and CDR2 SYGVQD (reference sequence). The length of the CDR3 is 16 residues. After removal of 2 bases from V and 12 bases from J, the junction contained 11 bases not matched to a gene. CDR3 amino acids: CASSENTSGGPGKLFF. In DNA, the CDR3 is TGCGCCAGCAGTGAGAACACTAGCGGGGGACCCGGAAAGCTGTTTTTT.

The chain has TRBV12-3 or TRBV12-4 and TRBJ1-5; D gene unclear. Between the trimmed V and J ends, which lost 3 bases and 6 bases, there was a span of 9 bases. This CDR3 has 13 amino acids. The CDR3 region is CASSLGSPQPQHF. The CDR3 nucleotides are TGTGCCAGCAGTTTGGGCAGCCCTCAGCCCCAGCATTTT.

This clone was counted only a few times. Germline and junction disagree at one end, which may indicate a read error. This chain connects TRBV7-7 to TRBJ2-2; D possibly corresponds to TRBD2 (5 bases). CDR1 is SSHAT, CDR2 FNYEAQ, per germline (reference sequence). The CDR3 loop spans 15 amino acids. The CDR3 DNA sequence: TGTGCTAGCAGCCAGCGGATGCGGGACACCGGGGAGCTGTTTTTT. It specifies CASSQRMRDTGELFF.

V gene TRBV28 combines with J gene TRBJ1-1; D ambiguous. V lost 1 base, J lost 6 bases, and 15 bases lay in between. Germline V lookup: CDR1 MDHEN, CDR2 SYDVKM. This CDR3 has 15 amino acids. DNA for the CDR3: TGTGCCAGCAGTTTATCACAGACCTTGATCGCTGAAGCTTTCTTT. It translates to CASSLSQTLIAEAFF.

This clone was seen only once. J is TRBJ1-2 and V is TRBV19, with 7 bases that match TRBD1. Germline V gives CDR1 LNHDA, CDR2 SQIVND (reference sequence). Germline trimming cut 6 bases from V and 5 bases from J; bases unmatched to any gene: 3. The CDR3 consists of 12 residues. The CDR3 DNA reads TGTGCCAGTAGAAAGACAGGGTATGGCTACACCTTC. The encoded protein is CASRKTGYGYTF. The whole variable domain, filled in from reference TRBV19 and TRBJ1-2, reads DGGITQSPKYLFRKEGQNVTLSCEQNLNHDAMYWYRQDPGQGLRLIYYSQIVNDFQKGDIAEGYSVSREKKESFPLTVTSAQKNPTAFYLCASRKTGYGYTFGSGTRLTVV.

This clone appeared once. The chain combines TRBV14 with TRBJ1-2; 8 bases line up with TRBD1. Trimming at V came to 5 bases and at J to 6 bases, leaving 8 bases not matched to a gene. The length of the CDR3 is 14 residues. Germline CDR1 SGHDN, CDR2 FVKESK. The CDR3 DNA is TGTGCCAGCAGCACTCGACAGGGGAGCCATGGCTACACCTTC. Translation: CASSTRQGSHGYTF.

A remark on this clone: Other DNA sequences within the sample encode an identical CDR3. This chain links TRBV27 with TRBJ1-6; 8 bases line up with TRBD1. Germline V gene sequence: CDR1 MNHEY, CDR2 SMNVEV (reference sequence). Trimming removed 5 bases from V and 5 bases from J; junction bases left unmatched: 5. The length of the CDR3 is 15 residues. The CDR3 DNA reads TGTGCCAGCAGTCCGTCGACAGGGGATAATTCACCCCTCCACTTT. This translates into CASSPSTGDNSPLHF.